Included here is one T cell receptor (beta chain) sequence, with context. The data were taken from a study of blood T cells in healthy people across ages. Per-sample PBMC isolation yielded at least 6.5 million cells. CDR3 length equals 14 residues. With 3 bases clipped from V and 10 bases from J, the junction kept 9 bases outside the gene matches. Germline CDR1 is SGHTA and CDR2 is FQGNSA. Using a J-beta primer mix together with a sample-barcoded 5' primer, a second PCR was run for roughly 7 to 12 cycles. TCRdb re-analysed the 5' RACE reads in MiXCR, keeping a single row per CDR3 protein. The sample has hundreds of thousands of distinct CDR3 sequences; approximately 49% are singletons.

V gene TRBV7-2 combines with J gene TRBJ2-1, with TRBD1 matching 7 bases. This TCR was sampled from a man between 25 and 39 years old in good health. The sequenced sample was blood. This chain's CDR3 is CASSFGYTQGEQFF. CDR3 in DNA: TGTGCCAGCAGCTTTGGCTATACACAGGGGGAGCAGTTCTTC. The whole variable domain, remainder taken from reference TRBV7-2 and TRBJ2-1, is GAGVSQSPSNKVTEKGKDVELRCDPISGHTALYWYRQSLGQGLEFLIYFQGNSAPDKSGLPSDRFSAERTGGSVSTLTIQRTQQEDSAVYLCASSFGYTQGEQFFGPGTRLTVL.